These T cell receptor beta chains were read from a single sample in a study of shared clonotypes between healthy human individuals. Profiled with immunoSEQ multiplex PCR; TCRdb holds only in-frame clones, not every one. This sample has around 2,000,000 clones, with around 95% found just once. The sequencing input was naive CD4+ T cells sorted from blood. These receptors were collected from a young man in good health. The CDR3 runs from the conserved cysteine through the conserved F or W.

V gene: TRBV5-1
J gene: TRBJ2-2
CDR3 protein: CASSLDGTNTGELFF

V gene: TRBV30
J gene: TRBJ1-4
CDR3 protein: CAWSGGSSNEKLFF

V gene: TRBV4-1
J gene: TRBJ1-2
CDR3 protein: CASSQRPWTANGYTF

V gene: TRBV27
J gene: TRBJ1-5
CDR3 protein: CASSGINQPQHF

V gene: TRBV27
J gene: TRBJ1-3
CDR3 protein: CASSSHAGGSSGNTIYF

V gene: TRBV10-1
J gene: TRBJ2-5
CDR3 protein: CASSGEGTQYF

V gene: TRBV7-2
J gene: TRBJ1-1
CDR3 protein: CASSLSRDIKTEAFF

V gene: TRBV5-4
J gene: TRBJ2-7
CDR3 protein: CASSLGAGGSSYEQYF

V gene: TRBV2
J gene: TRBJ2-3
CDR3 protein: CASLRVDTQYF

V gene: TRBV11-2
J gene: TRBJ2-5
CDR3 protein: CASSLVREPLYF

V gene: TRBV2
J gene: TRBJ1-6
CDR3 protein: CASSEGGKYNSPLHF

V gene: TRBV18
J gene: TRBJ2-2
CDR3 protein: CASSPSAGGTGELFF

V gene: TRBV2
J gene: TRBJ1-1
CDR3 protein: CASRIRDDTEAFF

V gene: TRBV11-2
J gene: TRBJ2-1
CDR3 protein: CASSFFRSSYNEQFF

V gene: TRBV6-6
J gene: TRBJ1-1
CDR3 protein: CASSYGAGTEAFF